The present T cell receptor (beta chain) was sequenced within a study of T cells of healthy individuals. Trimming removed 0 bases from V and 0 bases from J, with 7 bases in between. The germline V gene has CDR1 SGDLS and CDR2 YYNGEE. This CDR3 comprises 14 residues. In this sample, this clonotype turned up a few times. Each CDR3 protein gets one entry after TCRdb re-called the 5' RACE reads with MiXCR. The data hold about 82,000 distinct CDR3 sequences, with roughly 5.1% observed a single time. This TCR was sampled from a female donor in good health. The chain recombines TRBV9 with TRBJ2-7; no definite D call. CDR3 DNA: TGTGCCAGCAGCGTAGAGGATCTCTCCTACGAGCAGTACTTC. It translates to CASSVEDLSYEQYF.